This passage covers 20 T cell receptor beta chains from one sample sequenced in a study of shared T cell receptors in the human thymus. Profiling relied on immunoSEQ multiplex PCR, and the TCRdb table lists in-frame clones only, not all of them. The data show 600,000 to 900,000 clones, with 80% to 90% seen just once and around 0.01% held by the top ten. The same data also went into a second study, on human thymus T cells.

The sample comprised thymocytes. Receptors were obtained from a girl less than two years old with a congenital heart defect.

This rearrangement joins TRBV6-1 to TRBJ1-5, with D hard to call. CDR3 length: 14 residues. In germline, CDR1 is MNHNS, CDR2 SASEGT. The V gene lost 10 bases and the J gene lost 0 bases, with 13 bases spanning the gap. CDR3 loop: CATKRLVSNQPQHF. The CDR3 DNA reads as TGTGCCACCAAGAGATTAGTTAGCAATCAGCCCCAGCATTTT.

J is TRBJ2-7 and V is TRBV7-9; D might be TRBD1 (6 bases). CDR3 length equals 15 residues. V lost 5 bases and J lost 0, with 14 bases in between. CDR1 is SEHNR, CDR2 FQNEAQ, per germline (reference sequence). The CDR3 nucleotides read TGTGCCAGCAGCAGCCCACAGGGAACCTCCTACGAGCAGTACTTC. Encoded protein: CASSSPQGTSYEQYF.

The J gene is TRBJ1-1, the V gene TRBV18; no clear D. Germline CDR1 reads KGHSH; CDR2 reads LQKENI. The length of the CDR3 is 16 residues. V shed 2 bases and J shed 3 bases, with 16 bases lying between them. The CDR3 loop reads CASSPGWWWGDTEAFF. The CDR3 DNA reads as TGTGCCAGCTCACCAGGGTGGTGGTGGGGAGACACTGAAGCTTTCTTT. The entire variable domain, with the rest obtained from reference TRBV18 and TRBJ1-1, is as follows: NAGVMQNPRHLVRRRGQEARLRCSPMKGHSHVYWYRQLPEEGLKFMVYLQKENIIDESGMPKERFSAEFPKEGPSILRIQQVVRGDSAAYFCASSPGWWWGDTEAFFGQGTRLTVV.

This clone was recorded once. The chain has TRBV29-1 and TRBJ1-1; the D is unclear. Germline V gene data show CDR1 as SQVTM and CDR2 as ANQGSEA. Trimming took 2 bases from V and 0 from J, leaving 7 bases between them. The CDR3 contains 13 residues. CDR3: CSVECSVNTEAFF. Here the CDR3 DNA reads TGCAGCGTTGAATGCTCGGTGAACACTGAAGCTTTCTTT.

The chain has TRBV12-5 and TRBJ2-1, with D hard to call. This CDR3 has 13 amino acids. The V end was cut by 5 bases, the J end by 15 bases, with 20 bases between. CDR1 is LGHNT and CDR2 is FRNRAP in the germline V gene. The CDR3 here is CASGVTIKARRFF. The CDR3 region has the DNA TGTGCTAGTGGTGTCACTATTAAGGCTCGTCGGTTCTTC.

This chain connects TRBV5-5 to TRBJ2-1, with D perhaps matching TRBD1 (6 bases). V was pared by 5 bases and J by 3 bases, with 15 bases between. Germline-derived CDR1 and CDR2 are SGHKS and YYEKEE (reference sequence). This CDR3 has 15 amino acids. The CDR3 spells CASRTRQDFYNEQFF. The CDR3, as DNA: TGTGCCAGCAGAACTCGACAGGACTTCTACAATGAGCAGTTCTTC. The whole variable domain, filled in from reference TRBV5-5 and TRBJ2-1, reads DAGVTQSPTHLIKTRGQQVTLRCSPISGHKSVSWYQQVLGQGPQFIFQYYEKEERGRGNFPDRFSARQFPNYSSELNVNALLLGDSALYLCASRTRQDFYNEQFFGPGTRLTVL.

This sequence joins TRBV4-1 and TRBJ2-5, with 7 bases matching TRBD2. Trimming took 1 base from V and 3 from J; bases not matched to a gene: 2. Germline CDR1 MGHRA, CDR2 YSYEKL. The CDR3 contains 14 residues. DNA for the CDR3: TGCGCCAGCAGCCAAGTAGGACTAGAAGAGACCCAGTACTTC. Protein sequence: CASSQVGLEETQYF.

This clone was observed a few times. The genes are TRBV5-1 and TRBJ1-2; D gene ambiguous. The CDR3 is 14 residues long. Germline CDR1 reads SGHRS; CDR2 reads YFSETQ. V lost 1 base and J lost 4, with 11 bases in between. For the CDR3, the DNA is TGCGCCAGCAGCTTGCCGGAGAGAACCTATGGCTACACCTTC. It specifies CASSLPERTYGYTF.

The chain recombines TRBV2 with TRBJ2-5; TRBD1 matches at 10 bases. The better agreement between TRBJ2-7 and the DNA end casts doubt on the J call. Germline V gene data show CDR1 as SNHLY and CDR2 as FYNNEI. The CDR3 loop spans 13 amino acids. The CDR3 protein is CASWDRGPYEQYF. The CDR3 DNA follows: TGTGCCAGCTGGGACAGGGGACCCTACGAGCAGTACTTC.

The gene calls are TRBV11-2 and TRBJ1-5, with no clear D. Trimming cost V 1 base and J 6 bases, with 7 bases left between them. The germline gives CDR1 SGHAT, CDR2 FQNNGV. CDR3 size: 13 residues. CDR3 region: CASSLVVSQPQHF. As DNA, the CDR3 is TGTGCCAGCAGCTTAGTTGTCAGTCAGCCCCAGCATTTT.

The rearrangement uses TRBV5-6 and TRBJ1-1; D may be TRBD1 (6 bases). Trimming cost V 0 bases and J 1 base, with 13 bases left between them. The CDR3 is 16 residues long. In germline, CDR1 is SGHDT, CDR2 YYEEEE. The CDR3 protein is CASSLVRDRPNTEAFF. CDR3 nucleotide sequence: TGTGCCAGCAGCTTGGTTAGAGACAGGCCGAACACTGAAGCTTTCTTT.

This sequence joins TRBV9 and TRBJ2-1; 12 bases are shared with TRBD2. This CDR3 is built from 16 residues. Germline CDR1 SGDLS, CDR2 YYNGEE. J lost 9 bases, V lost 4 bases, and 11 bases had no gene match. The CDR3 spells CASSQRTSGVAGEQFF. The CDR3, as DNA: TGTGCCAGCAGCCAACGGACTAGCGGGGTCGCTGGTGAGCAGTTCTTC.

The rearrangement joins TRBV5-1 to TRBJ1-2; D gene uncertain. Trimming shortened V by 0 bases and J by 0 bases, and 9 bases separated the two germline ends. CDR1 is SGHRS, CDR2 YFSETQ, per germline. The CDR3 spans 15 residues. The CDR3 sequence: CASSLDHKTNYGYTF. The CDR3 region has the DNA TGCGCCAGCAGCTTGGACCACAAAACTAACTATGGCTACACCTTC.

CDR3 sequence reads: CASSLDYEQETQYF. The CDR3, as DNA: TGTGCCAGCAGCTTGGACTATGAACAAGAGACCCAGTACTTC. The chain couples TRBV7-6 to TRBJ2-5, with D tentatively TRBD2 (6 bases). This CDR3 region has 14 residues. The V end was cut by 3 bases, the J end by 2 bases, with 10 bases between. Germline assignment: CDR1 SGHVS and CDR2 FNYEAQ.

This clone was detected a few times. The CDR3 loop reads CASSHSSQPQHF. In DNA form, the CDR3 reads TGTGCCAGCAGCCACAGTAGTCAGCCCCAGCATTTT. This chain connects TRBV7-9 to TRBJ1-5; D ambiguous. This CDR3 contains 12 residues. V was trimmed by 5 bases and J by 6 bases, leaving 8 bases between them. Looked up from germline, CDR1 is SEHNR and CDR2 is FQNEAQ (reference sequence).

The gene calls are TRBV5-5 and TRBJ1-6; 7 bases match TRBD1. Per germline, CDR1 SGHKS and CDR2 YYEKEE (reference sequence). The CDR3 is made up of 16 amino acids. J gave up 5 bases and V 0 bases, and 5 bases lay outside the gene matches. Written as DNA, the CDR3 is TGTGCCAGCAGCTTGGGGGCCGGGACAGATAATTCACCCCTCCACTTT. It is translated as CASSLGAGTDNSPLHF.

The chain has TRBV9 and TRBJ1-1, with 8 bases matching TRBD1. Germline V CDR1 and CDR2: SGDLS, YYNGEE. The CDR3 totals 15 residues. V was clipped by 0 bases and J by 10 bases; unmatched bases: 11. In DNA, the CDR3 is TGTGCCAGCAGCGTAGGTCTTTGGGACAGGAAGGGAGCTTTCTTT. The encoded protein is CASSVGLWDRKGAFF.

The rearrangement uses TRBV10-3 and TRBJ1-5; D possibly corresponds to TRBD1 (5 bases). Germline V lookup: CDR1 ENHRY, CDR2 SYGVKD. CDR3 length: 14 residues. Trimming stripped 4 bases from V and 7 bases from J, with 14 bases between. CDR3 in DNA: TGTGCCATCAGTGCAAGGGACGGGAGCCAGCCCCAGCATTTT. This encodes CAISARDGSQPQHF.

The chain combines TRBV5-4 with TRBJ1-2; tentative D call: TRBD1 (6 bases). The V and J ends lost 2 bases and 1 base respectively, with 9 bases between them. The CDR3 consists of 14 residues. Germline-derived CDR1 and CDR2 are SGHNT and YYREEE (reference sequence). The CDR3 loop reads CASSFEGDNYGYTF. In nucleotides, the CDR3 is TGTGCCAGCAGCTTTGAGGGGGATAACTATGGCTACACCTTC.

This chain joins TRBV7-4 and TRBJ2-3; 7 bases map to TRBD2. In germline, CDR1 is SGHVT, CDR2 SQSDAQ. V shed 6 bases and J 4 bases; nucleotides not matched to a gene: 19. This CDR3 is built from 18 residues. CDR3 sequence: CASRPAERLAQGADTQYF. The CDR3 bases are TGTGCCAGCAGGCCCGCGGAGAGACTAGCTCAAGGAGCAGATACGCAGTATTTT. Full variable domain (remainder filled in from reference TRBV7-4 and TRBJ2-3): GAGVSQSPRYKVAKRGRDVALRCDSISGHVTLYWYRQTLGQGSEVLTYSQSDAQRDKSGRPSGRFSAERPERSVSTLKIQRTEQGDSAVYLCASRPAERLAQGADTQYFGPGTRLTVL.